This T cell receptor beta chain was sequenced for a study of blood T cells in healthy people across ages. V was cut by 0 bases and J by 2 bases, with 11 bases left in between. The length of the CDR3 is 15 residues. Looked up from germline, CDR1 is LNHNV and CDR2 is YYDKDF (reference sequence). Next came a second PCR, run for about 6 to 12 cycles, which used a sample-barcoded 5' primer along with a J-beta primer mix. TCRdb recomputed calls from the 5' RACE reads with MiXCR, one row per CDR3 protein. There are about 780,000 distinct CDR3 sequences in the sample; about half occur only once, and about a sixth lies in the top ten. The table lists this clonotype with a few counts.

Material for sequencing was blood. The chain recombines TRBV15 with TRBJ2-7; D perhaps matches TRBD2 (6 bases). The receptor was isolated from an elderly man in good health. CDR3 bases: TGTGCCACCAGCAGAGAATTCGGGAGTCCCTACGAGCAGTACTTC. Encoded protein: CATSREFGSPYEQYF.